The rows below give T cell receptor beta chains drawn from one sample of a study of post-analysis software for immune sequencing data. MiXCR, run by TCRdb on the PCR reads, gives a single entry per CDR3 protein. Of about 770,000 distinct CDR3 sequences in the sample, about 45% were seen once. Sequenced sample: blood. All receptors come from a girl aged 5-17 years with multiple sclerosis. Both conserved end residues are part of each CDR3. Fields, in order: D gene, clone size, J gene, V gene, CDR3 protein, CDR3 DNA. The D gene is left open where the match is weak. Rows give clone size only sometimes, using once, few, many, or a class for an expanded clone.

NA,few,TRBJ2-1,TRBV29-1,CSVDARVGQPYNEQFF,TGCAGCGTTGACGCGCGTGTCGGGCAGCCTTACAATGAGCAGTTCTTC
NA,NA,TRBJ1-2,TRBV2,CASSETAGEIYGYTF,TGTGCCAGCAGTGAAACGGCAGGGGAAATCTATGGCTACACCTTC
TRBD1,NA,TRBJ2-7,TRBV7-2,CASSLTPDRGEQYF,TGTGCCAGCAGCTTAACCCCAGACAGGGGTGAGCAGTACTTC
TRBD1,NA,TRBJ1-5,TRBV12-3/TRBV12-4,CASSRDRTQPQHF,TGTGCCAGCAGTAGGGACAGGACTCAGCCCCAGCATTTT
TRBD1,NA,TRBJ1-4,TRBV20-1,CSATTGTGVEKLFF,TGCAGTGCCACAACCGGGACAGGGGTTGAAAAACTGTTTTTT
NA,NA,TRBJ2-1,TRBV12-3/TRBV12-4,CASSQSGEQFF,TGTGCCAGCAGTCAAAGCGGTGAGCAGTTCTTC
TRBD2,NA,TRBJ2-5,TRBV20-1,CSAYLLTSGRETQYF,TGCAGTGCTTACCTCCTCACTAGCGGAAGGGAGACCCAGTACTTC
TRBD1,NA,TRBJ2-5,TRBV10-3,CAISNDRGGETQYF,TGTGCCATCAGCAACGACAGGGGTGGAGAGACCCAGTACTTC
NA,NA,TRBJ2-3,TRBV12-3/TRBV12-4,CASSSPTGRDTQYF,TGTGCCAGCAGTTCCCCCACGGGAAGGGATACGCAGTATTTT
TRBD2,few,TRBJ2-1,TRBV6-1,CASSLREGGNEQFF,TGTGCCAGCAGTTTGCGGGAGGGGGGCAATGAGCAGTTCTTC
NA,NA,TRBJ2-7,TRBV7-2,CASSPSPGLIYEQYF,TGTGCCAGCAGCCCATCACCTGGGTTGATCTACGAGCAGTACTTC
TRBD2,NA,TRBJ2-5,TRBV4-2,CASSQGVASGHQETQYF,TGTGCCAGCAGCCAAGGGGTGGCTAGCGGCCACCAAGAGACCCAGTACTTC
TRBD2,NA,TRBJ2-5,TRBV29-1,CSVGGAGGQETQYF,TGCAGCGTTGGGGGAGCGGGAGGGCAAGAGACCCAGTACTTC
TRBD2,NA,TRBJ2-3,TRBV2,CASSKRWGLAEADTQYF,TGTGCCAGCAGCAAAAGATGGGGACTAGCGGAGGCAGATACGCAGTATTTT
NA,NA,TRBJ2-7,TRBV13,CASSEGTYYEQYF,TGTGCCAGCAGCGAAGGGACTTACTACGAGCAGTACTTC
TRBD2,NA,TRBJ2-5,TRBV20-1,CSARALRGSQETQYF,TGCAGTGCTAGAGCCCTGCGCGGGAGCCAAGAGACCCAGTACTTC
NA,NA,TRBJ2-1,TRBV5-1,CASSLRGASDYNEQFF,TGCGCCAGCAGCTTGCGTGGGGCTAGCGACTACAATGAGCAGTTCTTC
NA,NA,TRBJ1-1,TRBV20-1,CSAGVGSTEAFF,TGCAGTGCTGGAGTTGGGAGCACTGAAGCTTTCTTT